This TCR beta chain was found in a study of CD8 T cells in Susac syndrome. Per the germline V gene, CDR1 is SGHDN and CDR2 is FVKESK. The V end lost 4 bases, the J end lost 0 bases, and 10 bases lay between the germline ends. The CDR3 extends over 15 amino acids. With random hexamers, reverse transcription was performed on roughly 0.5 to 1 ug of RNA. TCRdb redid the calling of the immunoSEQ multiplex PCR reads with MiXCR, one entry per CDR3 protein. The sample includes 150,000 to 200,000 distinct CDR3 sequences, nearly 97% seen only once; the top ten take about 0.093%. The chain has TRBV14 and TRBJ1-3; D is possibly TRBD1 (5 bases). The sequence derives from a human donor with multiple sclerosis. Sequencing input: CD4+ T cells from PBMCs. The CDR3 loop is CASSLRQSSGNTIYF. The CDR3 region has the DNA TGTGCCAGCAGCCTTAGACAGAGCTCTGGAAACACCATATATTTT.